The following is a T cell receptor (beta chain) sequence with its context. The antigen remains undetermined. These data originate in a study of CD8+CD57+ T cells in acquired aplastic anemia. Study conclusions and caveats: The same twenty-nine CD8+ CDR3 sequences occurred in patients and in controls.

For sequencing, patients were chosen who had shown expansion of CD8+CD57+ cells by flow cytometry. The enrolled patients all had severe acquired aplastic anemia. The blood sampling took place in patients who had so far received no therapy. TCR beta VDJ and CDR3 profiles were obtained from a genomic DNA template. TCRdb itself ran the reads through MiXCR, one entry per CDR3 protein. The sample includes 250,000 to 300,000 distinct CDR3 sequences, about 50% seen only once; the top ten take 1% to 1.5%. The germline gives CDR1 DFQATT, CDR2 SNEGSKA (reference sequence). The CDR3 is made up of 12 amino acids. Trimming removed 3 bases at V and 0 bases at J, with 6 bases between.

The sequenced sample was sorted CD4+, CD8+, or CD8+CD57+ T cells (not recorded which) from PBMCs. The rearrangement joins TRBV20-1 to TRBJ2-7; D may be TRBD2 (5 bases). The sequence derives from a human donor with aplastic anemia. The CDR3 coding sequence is TGCAGTGCTAGCGAGGGCTCCTACGAGCAGTACTTC. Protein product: CSASEGSYEQYF.